This T cell receptor beta chain originates from a study of blood T cell repertoires in COVID-19. In the original analysis: Reference gene primer amplification gave nucleated cell count estimates. Produced via immunoSEQ multiplex PCR; TCRdb's table is partial and in-frame only. That table furnishes V, J and clone size, whereas the DNA furnished D and trimming. The table shows about 170,000 clones, with 65% to 85% occurring only once. V shed 4 bases and J shed 0 bases, with 4 bases lying between them. This CDR3 has 13 residues. The chain employs TRBV12-3 or TRBV12-4 and TRBJ2-1; D uncertain. Sequencing used peripheral blood. This TCR was recovered from a woman between 55 and 75 years old with acute or convalescent COVID-19. In nucleotides, the CDR3 is TGTGCCAGCAGTTGGAGCTCCTACAATGAGCAGTTCTTC. Translating gives CASSWSSYNEQFF.